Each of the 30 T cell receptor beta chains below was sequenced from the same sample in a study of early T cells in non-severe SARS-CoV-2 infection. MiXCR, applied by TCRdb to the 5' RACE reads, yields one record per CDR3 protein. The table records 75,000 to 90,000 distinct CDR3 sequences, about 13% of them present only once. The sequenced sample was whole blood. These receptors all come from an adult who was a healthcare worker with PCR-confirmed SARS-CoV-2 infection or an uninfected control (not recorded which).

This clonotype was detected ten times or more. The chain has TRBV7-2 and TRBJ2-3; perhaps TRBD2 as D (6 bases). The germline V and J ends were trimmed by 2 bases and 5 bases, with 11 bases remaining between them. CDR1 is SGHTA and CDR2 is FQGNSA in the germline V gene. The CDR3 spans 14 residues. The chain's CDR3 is CASSLKSRGDTQYF. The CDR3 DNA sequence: TGTGCCAGCAGCTTAAAGTCGCGGGGAGATACGCAGTATTTT. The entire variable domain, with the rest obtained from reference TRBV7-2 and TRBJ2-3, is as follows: GAGVSQSPSNKVTEKGKDVELRCDPISGHTALYWYRQSLGQGLEFLIYFQGNSAPDKSGLPSDRFSAERTGGSVSTLTIQRTQQEDSAVYLCASSLKSRGDTQYFGPGTRLTVL.

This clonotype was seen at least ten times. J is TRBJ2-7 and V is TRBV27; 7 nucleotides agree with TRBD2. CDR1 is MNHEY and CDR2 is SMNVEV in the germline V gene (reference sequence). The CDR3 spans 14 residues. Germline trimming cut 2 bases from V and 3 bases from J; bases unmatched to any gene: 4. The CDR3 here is CASSLAGVVYEQYF. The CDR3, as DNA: TGTGCCAGCAGTTTAGCGGGAGTAGTCTACGAGCAGTACTTC.

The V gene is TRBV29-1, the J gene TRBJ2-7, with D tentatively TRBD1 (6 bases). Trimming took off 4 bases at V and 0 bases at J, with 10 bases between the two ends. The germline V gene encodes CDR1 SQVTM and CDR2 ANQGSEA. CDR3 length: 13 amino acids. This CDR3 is CSVAGQLSYEQYF. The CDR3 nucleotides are TGCAGCGTTGCTGGACAGCTCTCCTACGAGCAGTACTTC.

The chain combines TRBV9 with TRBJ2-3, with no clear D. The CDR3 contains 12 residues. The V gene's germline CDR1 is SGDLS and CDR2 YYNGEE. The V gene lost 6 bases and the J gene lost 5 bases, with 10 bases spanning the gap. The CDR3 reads CASNREGDTQYF. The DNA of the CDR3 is TGTGCCAGCAACCGAGAAGGAGATACGCAGTATTTT.

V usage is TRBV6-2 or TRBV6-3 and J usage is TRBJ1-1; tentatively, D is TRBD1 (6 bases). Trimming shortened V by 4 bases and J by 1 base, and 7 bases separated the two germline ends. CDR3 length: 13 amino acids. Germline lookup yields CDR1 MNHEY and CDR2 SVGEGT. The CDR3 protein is CASSWTENTEAFF. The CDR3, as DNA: TGTGCCAGCAGTTGGACAGAGAACACTGAAGCTTTCTTT.

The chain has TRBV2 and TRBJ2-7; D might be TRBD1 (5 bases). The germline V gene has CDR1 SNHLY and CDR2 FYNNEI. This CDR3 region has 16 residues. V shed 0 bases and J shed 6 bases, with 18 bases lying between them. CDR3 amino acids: CASSEALWGAGGEQYF. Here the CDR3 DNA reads TGTGCCAGCAGTGAAGCGCTGTGGGGCGCAGGTGGCGAGCAGTACTTC.

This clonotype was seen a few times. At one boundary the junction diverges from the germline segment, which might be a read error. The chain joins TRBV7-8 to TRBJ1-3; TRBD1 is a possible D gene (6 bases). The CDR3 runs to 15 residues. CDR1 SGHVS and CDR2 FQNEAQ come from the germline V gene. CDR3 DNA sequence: TGTGCCAGCAGCACATACAGGGTTTCTGGAAACACCACATATTTT. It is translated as CASSTYRVSGNTTYF.

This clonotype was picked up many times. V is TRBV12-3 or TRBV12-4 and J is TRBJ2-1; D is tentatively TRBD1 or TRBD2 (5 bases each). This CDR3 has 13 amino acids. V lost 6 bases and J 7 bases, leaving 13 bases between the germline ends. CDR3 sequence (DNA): TGTGCCAGCAGCCCGGGGCGGTCTAATGAGCAGTTCTTC. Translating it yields CASSPGRSNEQFF.

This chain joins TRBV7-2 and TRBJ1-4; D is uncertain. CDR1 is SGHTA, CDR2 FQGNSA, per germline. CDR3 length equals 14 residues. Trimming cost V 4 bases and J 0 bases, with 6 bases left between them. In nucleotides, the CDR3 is TGTGCCAGCAGCTCGCAACCAACTAATGAAAAACTGTTTTTT. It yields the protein CASSSQPTNEKLFF. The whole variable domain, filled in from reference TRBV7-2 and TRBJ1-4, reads GAGVSQSPSNKVTEKGKDVELRCDPISGHTALYWYRQSLGQGLEFLIYFQGNSAPDKSGLPSDRFSAERTGGSVSTLTIQRTQQEDSAVYLCASSSQPTNEKLFFGSGTQLSVL.

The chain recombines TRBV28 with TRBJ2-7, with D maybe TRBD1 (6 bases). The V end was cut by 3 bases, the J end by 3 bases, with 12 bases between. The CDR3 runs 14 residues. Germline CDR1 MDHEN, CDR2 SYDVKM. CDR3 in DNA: TGTGCCAGCAGTTTCCCGGACAGTAACTACGAGCAGTACTTC. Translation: CASSFPDSNYEQYF.

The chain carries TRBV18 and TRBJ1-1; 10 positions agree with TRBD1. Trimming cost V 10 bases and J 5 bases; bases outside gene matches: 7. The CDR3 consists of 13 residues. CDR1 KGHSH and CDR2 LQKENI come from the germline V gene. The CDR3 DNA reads TGTGCCACCACCGGGACAGGGGATACTGAAGCTTTCTTT. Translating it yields CATTGTGDTEAFF.

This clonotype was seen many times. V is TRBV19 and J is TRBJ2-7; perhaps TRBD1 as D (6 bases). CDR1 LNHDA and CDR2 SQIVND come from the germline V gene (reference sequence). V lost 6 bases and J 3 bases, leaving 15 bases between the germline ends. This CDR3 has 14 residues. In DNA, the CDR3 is TGTGCCAGTAGCCCTCCTACAGGGTTCTACGAGCAGTACTTC. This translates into CASSPPTGFYEQYF.

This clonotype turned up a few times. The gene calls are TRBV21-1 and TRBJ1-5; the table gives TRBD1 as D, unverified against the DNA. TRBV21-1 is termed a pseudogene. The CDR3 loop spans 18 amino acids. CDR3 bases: TGTGCCAGCAGCTTTGGGATGAGAGACAGAGATAGCAATCAGCCCCAGCATTTT. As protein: CASSFGMRDRDSNQPQHF.

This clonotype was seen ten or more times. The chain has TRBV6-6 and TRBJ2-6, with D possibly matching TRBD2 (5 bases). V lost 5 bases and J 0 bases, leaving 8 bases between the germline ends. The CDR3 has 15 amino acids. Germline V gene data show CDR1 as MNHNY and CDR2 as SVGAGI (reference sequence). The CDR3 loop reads CASSTGGSGANVLTF. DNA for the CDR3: TGTGCCAGCAGTACCGGAGGCTCTGGGGCCAACGTCCTGACTTTC.

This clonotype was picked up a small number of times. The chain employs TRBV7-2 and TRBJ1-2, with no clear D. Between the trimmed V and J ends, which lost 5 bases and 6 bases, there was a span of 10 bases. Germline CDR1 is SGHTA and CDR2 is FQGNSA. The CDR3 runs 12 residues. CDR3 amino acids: CASSRNFDGYTF. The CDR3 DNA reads TGTGCCAGCAGCCGGAACTTTGATGGCTACACCTTC.

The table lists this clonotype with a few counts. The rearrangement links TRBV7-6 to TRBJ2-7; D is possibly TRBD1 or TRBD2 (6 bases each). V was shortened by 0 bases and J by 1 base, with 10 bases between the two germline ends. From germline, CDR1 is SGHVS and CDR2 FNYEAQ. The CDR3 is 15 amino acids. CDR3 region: CASSLAEGHSYEQYF. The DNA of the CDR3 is TGTGCCAGCAGCTTAGCGGAGGGACATTCCTACGAGCAGTACTTC.

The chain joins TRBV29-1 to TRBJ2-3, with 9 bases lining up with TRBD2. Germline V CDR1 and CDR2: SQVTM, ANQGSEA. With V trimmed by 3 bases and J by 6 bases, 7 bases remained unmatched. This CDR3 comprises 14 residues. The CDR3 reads CSVESEAGGDTQYF. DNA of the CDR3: TGCAGCGTTGAGAGCGAAGCGGGAGGCGATACGCAGTATTTT.

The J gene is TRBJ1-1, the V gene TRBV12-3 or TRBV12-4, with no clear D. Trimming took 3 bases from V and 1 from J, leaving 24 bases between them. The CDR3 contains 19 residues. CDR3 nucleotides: TGTGCCAGCAGTTTTATGAGGGTCTTTTCTAGTCCGGCGAACACTGAAGCTTTCTTT. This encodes CASSFMRVFSSPANTEAFF.

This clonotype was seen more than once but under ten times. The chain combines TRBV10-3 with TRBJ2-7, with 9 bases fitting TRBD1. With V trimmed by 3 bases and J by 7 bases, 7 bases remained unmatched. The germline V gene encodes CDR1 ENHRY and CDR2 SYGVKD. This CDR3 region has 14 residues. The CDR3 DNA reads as TGTGCCATCAGTGACCCCGGGACAGGGAGGGAGCAGTACTTC. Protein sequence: CAISDPGTGREQYF.

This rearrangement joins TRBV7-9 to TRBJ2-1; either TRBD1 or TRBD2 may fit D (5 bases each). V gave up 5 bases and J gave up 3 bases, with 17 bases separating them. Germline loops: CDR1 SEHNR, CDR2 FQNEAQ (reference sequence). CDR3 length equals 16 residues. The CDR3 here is CASSPLGTAFYNEQFF. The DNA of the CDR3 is TGTGCCAGCAGCCCGCTCGGGACGGCCTTCTACAATGAGCAGTTCTTC.

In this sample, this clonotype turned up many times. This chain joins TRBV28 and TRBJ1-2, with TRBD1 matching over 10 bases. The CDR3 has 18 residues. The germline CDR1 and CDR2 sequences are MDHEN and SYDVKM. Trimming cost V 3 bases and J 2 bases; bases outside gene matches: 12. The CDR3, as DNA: TGTGCCAGCAGTTTGACTGAAGCCCCGGGACAGGGGAACTATGGCTACACCTTC. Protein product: CASSLTEAPGQGNYGYTF.

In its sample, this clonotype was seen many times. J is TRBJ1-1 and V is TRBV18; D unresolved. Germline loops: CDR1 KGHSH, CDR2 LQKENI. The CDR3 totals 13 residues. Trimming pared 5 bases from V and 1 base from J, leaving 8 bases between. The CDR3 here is CASSGSGNTEAFF. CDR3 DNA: TGTGCCAGCTCAGGGTCAGGGAACACTGAAGCTTTCTTT.

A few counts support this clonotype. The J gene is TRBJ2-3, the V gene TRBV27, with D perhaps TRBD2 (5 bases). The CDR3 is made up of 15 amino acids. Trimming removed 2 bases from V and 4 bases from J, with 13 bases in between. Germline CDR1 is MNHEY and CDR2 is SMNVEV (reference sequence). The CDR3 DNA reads TGTGCCAGCAGTTTAAAGAGGGTTCGCCCAGATACGCAGTATTTT. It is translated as CASSLKRVRPDTQYF.

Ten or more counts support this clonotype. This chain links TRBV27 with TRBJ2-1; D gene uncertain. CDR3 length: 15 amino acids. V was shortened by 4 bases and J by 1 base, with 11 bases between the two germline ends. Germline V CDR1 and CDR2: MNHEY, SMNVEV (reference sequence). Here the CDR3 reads CASSSGLQSYNEQFF. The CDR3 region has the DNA TGTGCCAGCAGTTCTGGGCTGCAATCCTACAATGAGCAGTTCTTC.

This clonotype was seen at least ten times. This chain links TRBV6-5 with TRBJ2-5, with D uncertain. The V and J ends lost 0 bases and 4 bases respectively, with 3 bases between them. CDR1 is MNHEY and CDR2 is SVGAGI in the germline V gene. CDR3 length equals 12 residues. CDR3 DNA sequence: TGTGCCAGCAGTTACTCGAGAGAGACCCAGTACTTC. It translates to CASSYSRETQYF.

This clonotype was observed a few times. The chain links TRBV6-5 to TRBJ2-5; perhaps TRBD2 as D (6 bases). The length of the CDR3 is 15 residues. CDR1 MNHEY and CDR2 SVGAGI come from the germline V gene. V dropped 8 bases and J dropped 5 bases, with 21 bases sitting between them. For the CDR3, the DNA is TGTGCCAGCCAGGCGGACTCCGGGCGGGGTGAGACCCAGTACTTC. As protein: CASQADSGRGETQYF.

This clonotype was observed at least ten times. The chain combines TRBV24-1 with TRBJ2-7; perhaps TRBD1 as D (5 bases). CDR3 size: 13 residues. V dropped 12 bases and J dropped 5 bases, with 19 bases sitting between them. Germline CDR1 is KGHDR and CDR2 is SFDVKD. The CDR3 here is CAPTRARCDEQYF. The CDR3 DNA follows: TGTGCCCCCACCAGGGCTAGATGCGACGAGCAGTACTTC.

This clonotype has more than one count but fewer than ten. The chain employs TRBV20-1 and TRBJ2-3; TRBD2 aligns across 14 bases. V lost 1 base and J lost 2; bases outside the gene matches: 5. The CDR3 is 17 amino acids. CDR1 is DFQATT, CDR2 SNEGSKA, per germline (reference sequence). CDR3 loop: CSARVGTSGSDTDTQYF. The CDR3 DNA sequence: TGCAGTGCTAGAGTCGGGACTAGCGGGAGTGACACAGATACGCAGTATTTT.

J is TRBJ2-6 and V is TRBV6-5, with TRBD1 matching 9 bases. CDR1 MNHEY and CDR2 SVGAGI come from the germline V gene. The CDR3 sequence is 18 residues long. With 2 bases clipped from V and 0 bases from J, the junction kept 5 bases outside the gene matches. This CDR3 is CASSYAGQGTSGANVLTF. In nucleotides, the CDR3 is TGTGCCAGCAGTTACGCGGGACAGGGAACCTCTGGGGCCAACGTCCTGACTTTC.

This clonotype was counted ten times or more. The CDR3 loop is CASSLGGGTEAFF. CDR3 in DNA: TGTGCCAGCAGCTTGGGTGGCGGGACTGAAGCTTTCTTT. The chain has TRBV7-9 and TRBJ1-1; no firm D call. V was pared by 3 bases and J by 5 bases, with 10 bases between. This CDR3 spans 13 amino acids. Germline lookup yields CDR1 SEHNR and CDR2 FQNEAQ (reference sequence).